This T cell receptor beta chain was identified during a study of T cell repertoires in cytomegalovirus infection. Turning to the study itself: CMV epitopes in the study were HLA-C-restricted (recently identified) and HLA-B-restricted (well studied).

Notes on the study in general: There were HLA-C-restricted CMV-specific TCR beta clonotypes dominating the ex vivo response.

Between the trimmed V and J ends, which lost 3 bases and 0 bases, there was a span of 8 bases. This CDR3 has 15 amino acids. Germline V gene sequence: CDR1 SGHVS, CDR2 FNYEAQ. MiXCR, run by TCRdb on the reads, gives a single entry per CDR3 protein. The data show some 900,000 distinct CDR3 sequences, approximately 30% seen once. This clonotype has more than one count but fewer than ten. The antigen is not known. The receptor was isolated from a human donor in good health (CMV status not recorded). Some clones in this sample may be carry-over from other donors' samples. Sequenced here: cultured CD8+ T cells from PBMCs, sampled from culture after CMV antigen stimulation. The J gene is TRBJ2-2, the V gene TRBV7-6; no reliable D call. The CDR3 reads CASSFNSANTGELFF. The DNA for the CDR3 is TGTGCCAGCAGCTTTAACTCCGCGAACACCGGGGAGCTGTTTTTT.